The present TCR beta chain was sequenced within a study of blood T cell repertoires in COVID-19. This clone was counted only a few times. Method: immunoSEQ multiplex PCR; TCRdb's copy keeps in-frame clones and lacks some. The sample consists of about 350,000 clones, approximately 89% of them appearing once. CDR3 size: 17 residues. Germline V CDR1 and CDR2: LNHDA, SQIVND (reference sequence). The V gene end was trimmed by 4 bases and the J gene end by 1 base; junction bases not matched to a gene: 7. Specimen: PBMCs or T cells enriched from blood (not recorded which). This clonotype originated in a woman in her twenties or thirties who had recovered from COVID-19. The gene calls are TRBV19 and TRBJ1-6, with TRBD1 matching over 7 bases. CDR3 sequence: CASSTTGRSSYNSPLHF. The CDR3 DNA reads TGTGCCAGTAGTACGACAGGGCGTAGTTCCTATAATTCACCCCTCCACTTT.